This entry lists 31 T cell receptor beta chains sequenced from one sample in a study of T cells in Graves' hyperthyroidism and ophthalmopathy. Amplification yielded TCR beta CDR3 regions, with RNA transcripts as the source. The TCR CDR3 first-round RT-PCR relied on the HTBI primer set. TCRdb used MiXCR to reprocess the multiplex PCR reads, holding one entry per CDR3 protein. The sample shows around 700,000 distinct CDR3 sequences, 30% to 40% of them seen only once. The specimen was blood. These receptors were collected from a woman between 40 and 50 years old with Graves' hyperthyroidism.

The V and J genes are TRBV7-2 and TRBJ1-2, with D possibly TRBD1 on 5 matching bases. The CDR3 extends over 16 amino acids. CDR1 SGHTA and CDR2 FQGNSA come from the germline V gene. Trimming pared 5 bases from V and 4 bases from J, leaving 20 bases between. The CDR3 DNA follows: TGTGCCAGCAGCCAAGATCTTGGGGCACCCAGCTATGGCTACACCTTC. It encodes CASSQDLGAPSYGYTF.

The J gene is TRBJ2-5, the V gene TRBV10-3, with D perhaps being TRBD1 or TRBD2 (5 bases each). With 3 bases removed from V and 5 bases from J, the gap between germline ends came to 19 bases. The CDR3 sequence is 16 residues long. Germline values: CDR1 ENHRY, CDR2 SYGVKD. Here the CDR3 reads CAISDTRGAIRETQYF. The CDR3 DNA reads TGTGCCATCAGTGATACTCGAGGGGCTATTAGGGAGACCCAGTACTTC.

This chain joins TRBV7-2 and TRBJ2-6, with D tentatively TRBD2 (5 bases). Per the germline V gene, CDR1 is SGHTA and CDR2 is FQGNSA. V was clipped by 7 bases and J by 1 base, with 17 bases between them. This CDR3 has 17 residues. The CDR3 is CASMLRSGYSGANVLTF. The CDR3 DNA is TGTGCCAGCATGTTAAGGAGCGGTTATTCTGGGGCCAACGTCCTGACTTTC.

Many counts were recorded for this clonotype. V gene TRBV10-3 combines with J gene TRBJ2-7, with D possibly matching TRBD2 (5 bases). In germline, CDR1 is ENHRY, CDR2 SYGVKD. The CDR3 has 13 residues. The V end was cut by 10 bases, the J end by 2 bases, with 15 bases between. CDR3 loop: CATRTPGTYEQYF. CDR3 sequence (DNA): TGTGCCACGCGGACTCCCGGGACCTACGAGCAGTACTTC.

V is TRBV2 and J is TRBJ2-6, with D unresolved. The CDR3 has 16 residues. Germline values: CDR1 SNHLY, CDR2 FYNNEI. Between the trimmed V and J ends, which lost 4 bases and 0 bases, there was a span of 10 bases. As DNA, the CDR3 is TGTGCCAGCAGTGCGGCTAGGGTCTCTGGGGCCAACGTCCTGACTTTC. Protein: CASSAARVSGANVLTF.

V gene TRBV13 combines with J gene TRBJ2-7, with D maybe TRBD1 (6 bases). Deletions cut 2 bases from V and 0 bases from J, with 14 bases between. This CDR3 comprises 16 residues. Germline CDR1 reads PRHDT; CDR2 reads FYEKMQ (reference sequence). CDR3 sequence (DNA): TGTGCCAGCAGCTTAAGGGGGACGTACAGCTCCTACGAGCAGTACTTC. Translating gives CASSLRGTYSSYEQYF.

The chain carries TRBV10-3 and TRBJ1-5, with TRBD1 identical over 8 bases. The CDR3 length is 14 residues. Unmatched junction bases numbered 6, after V lost 10 bases and J lost 1 base. CDR1 and CDR2 (germline): ENHRY, SYGVKD. CDR3 amino acids: CATIRTGSNQPQHF. CDR3 DNA sequence: TGTGCCACCATTAGGACAGGGAGCAATCAGCCCCAGCATTTT.

The rearrangement links TRBV7-2 to TRBJ2-7, with D perhaps matching TRBD1 or TRBD2 (6 bases each). V lost 11 bases and J lost 7, with 12 bases in between. The CDR3 has 10 amino acids. CDR1 and CDR2 from the germline V gene are SGHTA and FQGNSA. The CDR3 DNA follows: TGTGCCTCGGGGGCAGAAGAGCAGTACTTC. This codes for CASGAEEQYF. The whole variable domain, filled in from reference TRBV7-2 and TRBJ2-7, reads GAGVSQSPSNKVTEKGKDVELRCDPISGHTALYWYRQSLGQGLEFLIYFQGNSAPDKSGLPSDRFSAERTGGSVSTLTIQRTQQEDSAVYLCASGAEEQYFGPGTRLTVT.

The genes are TRBV7-1 and TRBJ1-2; 7 nucleotides agree with TRBD1. TRBV7-1 is treated as an ORF (open reading frame) with a function not yet certain. This CDR3 spans 14 amino acids. The V gene end was trimmed by 5 bases and the J gene end by 3 bases; junction bases not matched to a gene: 6. The CDR3 spells CASSTYRGDYGYTF. The CDR3 DNA sequence: TGTGCCAGCAGCACATACAGGGGCGACTATGGCTACACCTTC.

This clonotype was seen a few times. The rearrangement uses TRBV7-2 and TRBJ2-7, with 10 bases that match TRBD2. With 6 bases clipped from V and 6 bases from J, the junction kept 11 bases outside the gene matches. The CDR3 loop spans 15 amino acids. The V gene's germline CDR1 is SGHTA and CDR2 FQGNSA. The CDR3 nucleotides are TGTGCCAGCAGTTTTTGGACTAGCGGCAGACGCGAGCAGTACTTC. It specifies CASSFWTSGRREQYF.

The rearrangement uses TRBV11-2 and TRBJ2-7; D is perhaps TRBD1 (7 bases). The CDR3 sequence is 13 residues long. V was cut by 5 bases and J by 6 bases, with 14 bases left in between. Germline CDR1 and CDR2: SGHAT and FQNNGV. This chain's CDR3 is CASSRNRGGEQYF. The CDR3, as DNA: TGTGCCAGCAGCCGGAACAGGGGAGGCGAGCAGTACTTC.

This chain uses TRBV10-3 with TRBJ1-1, with 7 bases fitting TRBD1. The J segment lost 5 bases and the V segment lost 7 bases, leaving 13 bases of the junction unmatched. Germline assignment: CDR1 ENHRY and CDR2 SYGVKD. The CDR3 covers 15 residues. CDR3 sequence: CAINSQGGGGTEAFF. The CDR3 DNA sequence: TGTGCCATCAATTCGCAAGGGGGCGGGGGAACTGAAGCTTTCTTT.

This clonotype was observed at least ten times. The rearrangement joins TRBV9 to TRBJ1-2, with no clear D. Deletions cut 4 bases from V and 4 bases from J, with 14 bases between. The CDR3 contains 14 residues. Per the germline V gene, CDR1 is SGDLS and CDR2 is YYNGEE. The CDR3 coding sequence is TGTGCCAGCAGCACAACGAACAAGGGCTATGGCTACACCTTC. It encodes CASSTTNKGYGYTF.

This clonotype was picked up many times. The V call is TRBV7-2, the J call TRBJ1-5, with 7 bases aligning to TRBD1. The CDR3 contains 15 residues. The ends lost 6 bases at V and 6 bases at J; junction bases unmatched: 11. CDR1 is SGHTA, CDR2 FQGNSA, per germline. In DNA form, the CDR3 reads TGTGCCAGCAGTTTGGGCAGGGGGACAGCTCAGCCCCAGCATTTT. It codes for CASSLGRGTAQPQHF.

This sequence joins TRBV19 and TRBJ2-5; 8 nucleotides match TRBD1. The CDR3 extends over 16 amino acids. The germline V gene encodes CDR1 LNHDA and CDR2 SQIVND (reference sequence). Trimming at V came to 3 bases and at J to 5 bases, leaving 11 bases not matched to a gene. The CDR3, as DNA: TGTGCCAGTAGTATGTGGACGCAGGGGGCGACGGAGACCCAGTACTTC. It yields the protein CASSMWTQGATETQYF.

V is TRBV7-9 and J is TRBJ1-2; no definite D call. The ends were cut back, 2 bases at V and 4 bases at J, with 8 bases in the middle. Germline V gene lookup returns CDR1 SEHNR and CDR2 FQNEAQ (reference sequence). The length of the CDR3 is 13 residues. The CDR3 protein is CASSLNGIYGYTF. The CDR3 bases are TGTGCCAGCAGCTTAAACGGTATCTATGGCTACACCTTC. Full variable domain (remainder filled in from reference TRBV7-9 and TRBJ1-2): DTGVSQNPRHKITKRGQNVTFRCDPISEHNRLYWYRQTLGQGPEFLTYFQNEAQLEKSRLLSDRFSAERPKGSFSTLEIQRTEQGDSAMYLCASSLNGIYGYTFGSGTRLTVV.

On this clonotype: The CDR3 end shows no conserved phenylalanine or tryptophan, and so a read error is likely. This chain connects TRBV5-1 to TRBJ1-6; 7 bases map to TRBD1. V shed 2 bases, J shed 8 bases, and the junction held 7 bases outside the gene matches. Germline V CDR1 and CDR2: SGHRS, YFSETQ. This CDR3 contains 15 residues. The CDR3 region has the DNA TGCGCCAGCAGCTTCACACAGGGGCAGGATTCACCCCTCCACTTA. It translates to CASSFTQGQDSPLHL.

The CDR3 region is CAITSNEQYF. The CDR3 nucleotides are TGTGCCATCACTAGCAACGAGCAGTACTTC. The J gene is TRBJ2-7, the V gene TRBV10-3; D is perhaps TRBD2 (5 bases). With 7 bases removed from V and 5 bases from J, the gap between germline ends came to 6 bases. Looked up from germline, CDR1 is ENHRY and CDR2 is SYGVKD. The CDR3 spans 10 residues.

This clonotype was detected many times. The genes are TRBV7-9 and TRBJ1-1, with D hard to call. The V end was cut by 3 bases, the J end by 1 base, with 18 bases between. The CDR3 is made up of 17 amino acids. Per germline, CDR1 SEHNR and CDR2 FQNEAQ (reference sequence). The CDR3 DNA sequence: TGTGCCAGCAGCTTGAGTCGTATTGGCAGATCGAACACTGAAGCTTTCTTT. This encodes CASSLSRIGRSNTEAFF. Looking up the rest from reference TRBV7-9 and TRBJ1-1 gives the full variable domain: DTGVSQNPRHKITKRGQNVTFRCDPISEHNRLYWYRQTLGQGPEFLTYFQNEAQLEKSRLLSDRFSAERPKGSFSTLEIQRTEQGDSAMYLCASSLSRIGRSNTEAFFGQGTRLTVV.

This clonotype came up many times. V gene TRBV12-3 or TRBV12-4 combines with J gene TRBJ1-1; a weak D match, TRBD1 (6 bases). Deletions cut 1 base from V and 12 bases from J, with 9 bases between. The CDR3 covers 11 residues. The chain's CDR3 is CASSLEGGTFF. In nucleotides, the CDR3 is TGTGCCAGCAGTTTAGAGGGGGGAACTTTCTTT.

This clonotype was counted a few times. The rearrangement uses TRBV6-2 or TRBV6-3 and TRBJ1-2; D remains ambiguous. CDR3 length equals 14 residues. Germline CDR1 is MNHEY and CDR2 is SVGEGT. Between the trimmed V and J ends, which lost 9 bases and 8 bases, there was a span of 22 bases. CDR3: CASTSGPPRGGYTF. For the CDR3, the DNA is TGTGCCAGTACTTCTGGGCCACCTCGAGGAGGCTACACCTTC.

The table lists this clonotype with many counts. J is TRBJ1-2 and V is TRBV7-8, with 7 bases lining up with TRBD1. The CDR3 has 12 amino acids. In germline, CDR1 is SGHVS, CDR2 FQNEAQ. The ends lost 5 bases at V and 7 bases at J; junction bases unmatched: 4. CDR3 region: CASSATGTGYTF. The CDR3 DNA follows: TGTGCCAGCAGCGCGACAGGGACTGGCTACACCTTC. Using reference TRBV7-8 and TRBJ1-2 for the parts outside the CDR3, the full variable domain is GAGVSQSPRYKVAKRGQDVALRCDPISGHVSLFWYQQALGQGPEFLTYFQNEAQLDKSGLPSDRFFAERPEGSVSTLKIQRTQQEDSAVYLCASSATGTGYTFGSGTRLTVV.

The chain recombines TRBV6-5 with TRBJ2-2; the D call may be TRBD1 or TRBD2 (5 bases each). The V and J ends lost 5 bases and 3 bases respectively, with 13 bases between them. This CDR3 comprises 15 residues. Germline V gene data show CDR1 as MNHEY and CDR2 as SVGAGI. This CDR3 is CASSLGRGHTGELFF. The CDR3 region has the DNA TGTGCCAGCAGTCTCGGACGGGGACACACCGGGGAGCTGTTTTTT.

This clonotype showed up just a few times. The rearrangement joins TRBV4-3 to TRBJ2-5; no reliable D call. This CDR3 has 14 amino acids. Trimming removed 0 bases from V and 2 bases from J, with 7 bases in between. From germline, CDR1 is LGHNA and CDR2 YSLEER. CDR3 region: CASSQERSQETQYF. CDR3 coding DNA: TGCGCCAGCAGCCAAGAGCGTAGTCAAGAGACCCAGTACTTC.

This clonotype was observed a few times. The CDR3 DNA reads as TGTGCCAGCAGTTCACCGGGACAGGTGACTTTCGAGCAGTACTTC. Its protein product is CASSSPGQVTFEQYF. This rearrangement joins TRBV7-6 to TRBJ2-5, with 8 positions matching TRBD1. The J call may be faulty, since TRBJ2-7 better matches the DNA end. This CDR3 is 15 amino acids long. Germline CDR1 reads SGHVS; CDR2 reads FNYEAQ.

This chain connects TRBV20-1 to TRBJ2-2; 11 positions match TRBD1. The CDR3 has 18 residues. CDR1 is DFQATT and CDR2 is SNEGSKA in the germline V gene (reference sequence). Trimming cost V 6 bases and J 6 bases; bases outside gene matches: 18. Written as DNA, the CDR3 is TGCAGTGCCTCGAAGGGACAGGGGGACCGGCAGGTGTCCGGGGAGCTGTTTTTT. This encodes CSASKGQGDRQVSGELFF.

This clonotype was recorded many times. The chain links TRBV10-3 to TRBJ2-7, with 15 bases fitting TRBD2. This CDR3 comprises 16 residues. J was trimmed by 9 bases and V by 8 bases; bases with no gene match: 14. Germline V gene lookup returns CDR1 ENHRY and CDR2 SYGVKD. The CDR3 is CAIGTLGLAGGTWQYF. The CDR3 DNA is TGTGCCATCGGTACCCTGGGACTAGCGGGAGGAACTTGGCAGTACTTC.

This clonotype turned up a few times. This sequence joins TRBV12-3 or TRBV12-4 and TRBJ2-2; D is unclear. V lost 8 bases and J 5 bases, leaving 12 bases between the germline ends. The CDR3 sequence is 13 residues long. This CDR3 reads CASGWKGTGELFF. The CDR3 coding sequence is TGTGCCAGCGGCTGGAAAGGAACCGGGGAGCTGTTTTTT.

The chain is built from TRBV11-2 and TRBJ1-5; 7 bases map to TRBD1. Germline CDR1 reads SGHAT; CDR2 reads FQNNGV. Trimming at V came to 6 bases and at J to 2 bases, leaving 22 bases not matched to a gene. The CDR3 covers 20 residues. In DNA form, the CDR3 reads TGTGCCAGCAGTTACGGGCTCCTTCTTACAGGGGATTTTCGCAATCAGCCCCAGCATTTT. Encoded protein: CASSYGLLLTGDFRNQPQHF.

The chain recombines TRBV5-6 with TRBJ1-3; D not certain. The CDR3 consists of 13 residues. CDR1 is SGHDT and CDR2 is YYEEEE in the germline V gene. The V end was cut by 6 bases, the J end by 0 bases, with 7 bases between. In DNA form, the CDR3 reads TGTGCCAGCATCGGCAGCTCTGGAAACACCATATATTTT. Translating it yields CASIGSSGNTIYF.

This sequence joins TRBV20-1 and TRBJ2-1, with D maybe TRBD2 (5 bases). Looked up from germline, CDR1 is DFQATT and CDR2 is SNEGSKA (reference sequence). Trimming left V 3 bases short and J 8 bases short, with 17 bases between. The CDR3 extends over 14 amino acids. This CDR3 is CSASHGMGRDEQFF. CDR3 coding DNA: TGCAGTGCTAGCCACGGGATGGGCCGGGATGAGCAGTTCTTC.